This TCR beta chain was found in a study of CD8 T cells in Susac syndrome. The study, taken as a whole, reports: That the number of individuals in its TCR sequencing and HLA analysis was relatively small was acknowledged by the study. Among active patients and in TEMRA cells, CD8+ clonal expansion in Susac reached its peak.

As to this clonotype: Its antigen is not known.

An amount of RNA that ranged from roughly 0.45 to 1 ug was reverse transcribed with random hexamers. A single record per CDR3 protein comes from TCRdb applying MiXCR to the immunoSEQ multiplex PCR reads. The sample shows over 100,000 distinct CDR3 sequences, roughly 94% of them seen only once. Sequencing of TCR beta was carried out in blood CD8+ and CD4+ T cells. Germline lookup yields CDR1 GTSNPN and CDR2 SVGIG (reference sequence). This CDR3 spans 11 amino acids. The J gene is TRBJ2-4, the V gene TRBV30; the D gene is possibly TRBD2 (6 bases). The receptor comes from a human donor with Susac syndrome. The specimen sequenced was CD8+ T cells from PBMCs. This CDR3 reads CAGGLGNIQYF. DNA of the CDR3: TGTGCGGGGGGTCTTGGAAACATTCAGTACTTC.